These 3 T cell receptor beta chains were sequenced from one sample in a study of blood T cell repertoires in COVID-19. Data came from immunoSEQ multiplex PCR; TCRdb stores just in-frame clones and leaves some out. The sample has tens of thousands of clones; around 76% are singletons. The material sequenced was peripheral blood. Every receptor here comes from a woman aged 55-70 years with acute or convalescent COVID-19.

This rearrangement joins TRBV5-1 to TRBJ1-1; D remains unclear. Germline V lookup: CDR1 SGHRS, CDR2 YFSETQ. The V gene lost 4 bases and the J gene lost 0 bases, with 7 bases spanning the gap. The CDR3 runs 13 residues. CDR3 coding DNA: TGCGCCAGCAGCCCTACCATGAACACTGAAGCTTTCTTT. It encodes CASSPTMNTEAFF.

The chain uses TRBV28 and TRBJ2-2, with 11 bases fitting TRBD2. V dropped 6 bases and J dropped 3; count of bases not matched to a gene: 3. This CDR3 spans 15 amino acids. CDR1 is MDHEN and CDR2 is SYDVKM in the germline V gene. For the CDR3, the DNA is TGTGCCAGCAGGACTAGCGGGGCCCACACCGGGGAGCTGTTTTTT. Protein sequence: CASRTSGAHTGELFF.

The CDR3 is CAWSYGTSGYTEAFF. The CDR3 coding sequence is TGTGCCTGGAGTTACGGGACTTCGGGTTACACTGAAGCTTTCTTT. The rearrangement uses TRBV30 and TRBJ1-1; maybe TRBD1 (5 bases). Germline V gives CDR1 GTSNPN, CDR2 SVGIG (reference sequence). There are 15 residues in the CDR3. V was trimmed by 2 bases and J by 3 bases, leaving 16 bases between them.